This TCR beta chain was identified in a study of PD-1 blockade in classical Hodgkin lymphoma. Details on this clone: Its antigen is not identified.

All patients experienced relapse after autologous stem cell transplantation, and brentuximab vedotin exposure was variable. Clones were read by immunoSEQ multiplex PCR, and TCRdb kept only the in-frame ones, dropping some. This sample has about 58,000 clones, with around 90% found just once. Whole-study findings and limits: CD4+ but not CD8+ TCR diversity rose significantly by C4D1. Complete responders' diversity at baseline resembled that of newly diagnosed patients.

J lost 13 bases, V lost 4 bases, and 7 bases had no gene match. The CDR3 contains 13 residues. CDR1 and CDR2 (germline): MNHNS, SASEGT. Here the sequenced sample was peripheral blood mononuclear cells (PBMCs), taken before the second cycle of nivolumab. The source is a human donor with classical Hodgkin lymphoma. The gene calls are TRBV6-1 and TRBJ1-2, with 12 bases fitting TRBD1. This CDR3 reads CASSGWDRGLLTF. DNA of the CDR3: TGTGCCAGCAGTGGATGGGACAGGGGGCTTCTCACCTTC.